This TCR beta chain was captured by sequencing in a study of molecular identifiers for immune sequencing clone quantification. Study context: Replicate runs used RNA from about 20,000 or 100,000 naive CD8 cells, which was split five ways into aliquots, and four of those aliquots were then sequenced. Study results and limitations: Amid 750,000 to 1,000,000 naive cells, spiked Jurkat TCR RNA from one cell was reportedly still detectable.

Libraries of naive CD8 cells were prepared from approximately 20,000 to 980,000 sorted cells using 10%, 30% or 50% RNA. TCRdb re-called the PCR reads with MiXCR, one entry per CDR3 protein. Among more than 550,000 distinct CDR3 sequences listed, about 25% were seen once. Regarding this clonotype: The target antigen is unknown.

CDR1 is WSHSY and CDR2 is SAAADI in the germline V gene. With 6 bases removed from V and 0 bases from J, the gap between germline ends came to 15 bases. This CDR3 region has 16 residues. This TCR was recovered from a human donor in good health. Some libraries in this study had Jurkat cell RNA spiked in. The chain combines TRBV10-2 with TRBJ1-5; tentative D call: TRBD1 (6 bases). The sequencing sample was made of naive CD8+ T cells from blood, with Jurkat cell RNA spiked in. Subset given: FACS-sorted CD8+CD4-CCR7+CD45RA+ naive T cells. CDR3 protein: CASRGAEFYSNQPQHF. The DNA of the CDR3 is TGCGCCAGCAGGGGGGCAGAATTTTATAGCAATCAGCCCCAGCATTTT.